This is a list of T cell receptor beta chains from one sample in a study of CD8 T cells in ankylosing spondylitis. TCRdb re-analysed the 5' RACE reads in MiXCR, keeping a single row per CDR3 protein. The sample includes around 430,000 distinct CDR3 sequences, 15% to 20% of them seen just once. Input material: blood, either unsorted or a sorted T cell fraction (not recorded which). The receptors were gathered from a male donor with ankylosing spondylitis. Each CDR3 is given with its conserved first and last residue. D genes are given only for firm matches. Clone size is given for some rows only: seen once, a few or many times, or a class if the clone is expanded.

d_gene	v_gene	j_gene	abundance	CDR3aa	CDR3nt
TRBD1	TRBV7-9	TRBJ2-7	.	CASSTDDRAPYEQYF	TGTGCCAGCAGCACAGACGACAGGGCCCCCTACGAGCAGTACTTC
TRBD2	TRBV7-9	TRBJ2-1	.	CASSLIAGVYNEQFF	TGTGCCAGCAGCCTTATAGCGGGAGTCTACAATGAGCAGTTCTTC
.	TRBV9	TRBJ2-1	few	CASSVNPNNEQFF	TGTGCCAGCAGCGTAAACCCAAACAATGAGCAGTTCTTC
.	TRBV2	TRBJ2-5	few	CASSEVLGVEETQYF	TGTGCCAGCAGTGAGGTTTTGGGCGTGGAAGAGACCCAGTACTTC
TRBD1	TRBV4-1	TRBJ2-1	.	CASSQVVFRDRGHGEQFF	TGCGCCAGCAGCCAAGTAGTCTTCCGGGACAGGGGGCATGGTGAGCAGTTCTTC
TRBD1	TRBV10-3	TRBJ1-2	.	CATRDRLGDYGYTF	TGTGCCACGAGGGACAGGCTAGGAGACTATGGCTACACCTTC
.	TRBV10-3	TRBJ2-7	.	CAISEKASYEQYF	TGTGCCATCAGTGAGAAGGCTTCCTACGAGCAGTACTTC
.	TRBV29-1	TRBJ2-3	.	CSVDGARGDTQYF	TGCAGCGTTGATGGGGCCCGAGGAGATACGCAGTATTTT
.	TRBV28	TRBJ1-1	.	CASSPPEGVAWVEAFF	TGTGCCAGCAGTCCACCCGAGGGGGTAGCTTGGGTTGAAGCTTTCTTT
.	TRBV7-2	TRBJ2-7	.	CASSLSTGKAYEQYF	TGTGCCAGCAGCTTGAGTACAGGGAAGGCCTACGAGCAGTACTTC
TRBD1	TRBV20-1	TRBJ1-1	.	CSARGDRSNTEAFF	TGCAGTGCTAGGGGGGACAGGTCGAACACTGAAGCTTTCTTT
TRBD2	TRBV7-3	TRBJ2-5	.	CASSLTPYPGLAGGWQETQYF	TGTGCCAGCAGCTTAACACCTTATCCGGGACTAGCGGGGGGCTGGCAAGAGACCCAGTACTTC
TRBD2	TRBV12-3/TRBV12-4	TRBJ2-5	many	CASNSAHRGEETQYF	TGTGCCAGCAACTCTGCACACCGGGGGGAGGAGACCCAGTACTTC
TRBD1	TRBV14	TRBJ1-6	.	CASSNGQGRSSLHF	TGTGCCAGCAGCAATGGACAGGGAAGATCTTCCCTCCACTTT
.	TRBV28	TRBJ2-1	few	CASSLGYFSYNEQFF	TGTGCCAGCAGTTTGGGTTATTTCTCCTACAATGAGCAGTTCTTC
.	TRBV15	TRBJ2-2	few	CATSRETTKGGELFF	TGTGCCACCAGCAGAGAGACCACCAAAGGCGGGGAGCTGTTTTTT
.	TRBV11-2	TRBJ2-1	.	CASSLIGATVNNEQFF	TGTGCCAGCAGCTTAATCGGGGCGACAGTCAACAATGAGCAGTTCTTC
.	TRBV6-1	TRBJ1-5	few	CASRNRYNQPQHF	TGTGCCAGCAGGAACAGATACAATCAGCCCCAGCATTTT
.	TRBV7-6	TRBJ1-2	many	CASSLPRGSGYTF	TGTGCCAGCAGCTTACCCCGGGGTTCTGGCTACACCTTC
.	TRBV7-2	TRBJ2-1	few	CASSRDINNEQFF	TGTGCCAGCAGCCGGGACATCAACAATGAGCAGTTCTTC
.	TRBV30	TRBJ2-7	.	CAWGGQSYEQYF	TGTGCCTGGGGCGGACAGTCCTACGAGCAGTACTTC
.	TRBV10-1	TRBJ2-7	few	CAIPTPYEQYF	TGCGCCATCCCGACCCCCTACGAGCAGTACTTC
.	TRBV12-3/TRBV12-4	TRBJ1-6	few	CASSLAPGILSPLHF	TGTGCCAGCAGTTTAGCGCCGGGGATCCTTTCACCCCTCCACTTT
.	TRBV7-2	TRBJ1-4	.	CASSPSATTEKLFF	TGTGCCAGCAGCCCCAGCGCCACAACAGAAAAACTGTTTTTT
.	TRBV29-1	TRBJ2-1	many	CSVALSNEQFF	TGCAGCGTTGCACTAAGCAATGAGCAGTTCTTC
.	TRBV5-1	TRBJ1-4	few	CASSLGGAGEKLFF	TGCGCCAGCAGCCTGGGGGGGGCAGGTGAAAAACTGTTTTTT
.	TRBV18	TRBJ2-7	.	CASSPQGPLSEQYF	TGTGCCAGCTCACCACAGGGACCGCTCAGCGAGCAGTACTTC